These 7 T cell receptor delta chains were all obtained from the same sample, sequenced in a study of γδ T cells in repeated Plasmodium falciparum infection. Bulk repertoires came from Vgamma9/Vdelta2+ or Vdelta2-negative gammadelta T cells flow-sorted from PBMC. TCRdb used CATT to re-call clones from the multiplex PCR reads. Among 75,000 to 95,000 delta-chain clones listed, roughly 0.98% were seen once. The sequencing sample was made of gamma-delta T cells from blood. The receptors here all came from a pool of human donors (malaria-infected and uninfected, not separated).

This clone turned up a few times. The mismatch at residue 12 between this DNA's translation and the TCRdb protein of a much larger clone likely reflects a read error; the protein shown is translated from the DNA. This chain joins TRDV2 and TRDJ3, with a tentative D call TRDD3 (6 bases). In the absence of a J gene in TCRdb, the DNA was matched to germline to assign it here. Germline loops: CDR1 GEAIGNYY, CDR2 EKD. The CDR3 is 18 amino acids. The CDR3 sequence is CACDTEGDHSWGTRQMFF. The CDR3 region has the DNA TGTGCCTGTGACACCGAAGGGGACCACTCCTGGGGCACCCGACAGATGTTTTTC.

A remark on this clone: The protein given by TCRdb reflects a much larger clone and differs at residue 14 from this DNA's translation, likely from a read error; the protein shown is the DNA's translation. The gene calls are TRDV2 and TRDJ1; TRDD3 aligns across 9 bases. TCRdb lists no J gene, so it was determined here by aligning the DNA to germline. Losses at the gene ends were 1 base for V and 3 bases for J; bases not matched to a gene: 17. Germline assignment: CDR1 GEAIGNYY and CDR2 EKD. CDR3 length equals 19 residues. The DNA for the CDR3 is TGTGCCTGTGACACGATCCCCCTGGGGATACGGCCGGGCGCCGATAAACTCATCTTT. Its protein product is CACDTIPLGIRPGADKLIF.

In this sample, this clone turned up a few times. TCRdb lists the protein of a much larger clone for this DNA, which differs at residue 5, so this is likely a read error; the protein given here is translated from the DNA itself. V gene TRDV2 combines with J gene TRDJ1; D remains ambiguous. The J gene is not listed in TCRdb, so it was assigned here from a DNA match to germline. Germline lookup yields CDR1 GEAIGNYY and CDR2 EKD. Trimming removed 3 bases from V and 0 bases from J, with 10 bases in between. The length of the CDR3 is 14 residues. The CDR3 sequence is CACDFLLNTDKLIF. CDR3 in DNA: TGTGCCTGTGACTTCTTACTTAACACCGATAAACTCATCTTT.

In regard to this clone: TCRdb attributes to this sequence the protein of a much larger clone, which differs from the DNA translation at residue 13; a read error is likely, and the protein displayed is translated from the DNA. The chain carries TRDV2 and TRDJ1; D perhaps matches TRDD3 (6 bases). Germline V gene lookup returns CDR1 GEAIGNYY and CDR2 EKD. There are 23 residues in the CDR3. The V end was cut by 0 bases, the J end by 0 bases, with 34 bases between. CDR3 nucleotides: TGTGCCTGTGACACCGTTGGCCACGGCGGGGACTGGGACCATAAGGAGTACACCGATAAACTCATCTTT. Translation: CACDTVGHGGDWDHKEYTDKLIF.

This clone was seen more than once but under ten times. TCRdb lists the protein of a much larger clone for this DNA, which differs at residue 11, so this is likely a read error; the protein given here is translated from the DNA itself. The genes are TRDV2 and TRDJ3; TRDD3 agrees at 9 bases. TCRdb carries no J gene annotation; the J gene was assigned here by matching the DNA with germline. This CDR3 is 19 amino acids long. V was clipped by 0 bases and J by 2 bases; unmatched bases: 7. In germline, CDR1 is GEAIGNYY, CDR2 EKD. The CDR3 is CACDTAGGYSPWDTRQMFF. CDR3 bases: TGTGCCTGTGACACCGCCGGGGGATACAGCCCCTGGGACACCCGACAGATGTTTTTC.

A few counts support this clone. The likely explanation is a read error, given a far larger clone one base away. Different DNA sequences within this sample yield the same CDR3. This sequence joins TRDV1 and TRDJ1; D unresolved. Germline loops: CDR1 TSWWSYY, CDR2 QGS. Trimming stripped 0 bases from V and 10 bases from J, with 12 bases between. The CDR3 sequence is 13 residues long. CDR3 residues: CALGELWTPRLIF. CDR3 DNA sequence: TGTGCTCTTGGGGAACTATGGACCCCCAGACTCATCTTT.

This clone has a handful of counts. This likely traces to a read error, being one base from a far larger clone. Other nucleotide sequences from this sample produce the same CDR3. The chain recombines TRDV1 with TRDJ1; TRDD3 aligns across 10 bases. The J gene, missing from TCRdb, was assigned here through DNA to germline matching. The V segment lost 3 bases and the J segment 0 bases; nucleotides outside the gene matches: 4. Germline values: CDR1 TSWWSYY, CDR2 QGS. CDR3 length: 16 residues. The CDR3 loop is CALGERTGGYTDKLIF. In DNA, the CDR3 is TGTGCTCTTGGGGAGCGAACTGGGGGATACACCGATAAACTCATCTTT.